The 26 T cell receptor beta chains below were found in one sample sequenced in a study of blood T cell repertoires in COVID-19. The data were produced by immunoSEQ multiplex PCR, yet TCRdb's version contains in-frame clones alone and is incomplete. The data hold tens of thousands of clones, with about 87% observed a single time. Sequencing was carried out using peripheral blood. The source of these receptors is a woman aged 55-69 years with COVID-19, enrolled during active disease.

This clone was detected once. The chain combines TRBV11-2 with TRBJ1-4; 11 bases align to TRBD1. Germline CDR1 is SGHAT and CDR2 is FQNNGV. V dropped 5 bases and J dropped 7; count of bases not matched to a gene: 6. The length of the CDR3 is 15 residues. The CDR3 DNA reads TGTGCCAGCAGCAAACGGGACAGGGGGGTTGAAAAACTGTTTTTT. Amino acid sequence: CASSKRDRGVEKLFF.

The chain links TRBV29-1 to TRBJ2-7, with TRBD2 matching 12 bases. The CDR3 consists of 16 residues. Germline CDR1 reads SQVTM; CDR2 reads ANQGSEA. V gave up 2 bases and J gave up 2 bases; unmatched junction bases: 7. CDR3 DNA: TGCAGCGTTGAATTGCCACTAGCGGGAGGCCCCTACGAGCAGTACTTC. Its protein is CSVELPLAGGPYEQYF.

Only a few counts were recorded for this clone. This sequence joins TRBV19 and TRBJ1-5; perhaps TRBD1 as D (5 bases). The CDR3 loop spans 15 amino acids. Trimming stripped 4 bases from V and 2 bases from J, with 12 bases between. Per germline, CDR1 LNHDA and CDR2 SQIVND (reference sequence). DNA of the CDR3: TGTGCCAGTAGTAACCGGGGGACGGGCAATCAGCCCCAGCATTTT. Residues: CASSNRGTGNQPQHF.

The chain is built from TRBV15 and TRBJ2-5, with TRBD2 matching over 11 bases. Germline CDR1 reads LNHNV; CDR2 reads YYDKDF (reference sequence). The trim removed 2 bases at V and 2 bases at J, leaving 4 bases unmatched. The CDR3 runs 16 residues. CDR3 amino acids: CATSRWGLAEQETQYF. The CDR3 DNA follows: TGTGCCACCAGCAGATGGGGACTAGCGGAGCAAGAGACCCAGTACTTC.

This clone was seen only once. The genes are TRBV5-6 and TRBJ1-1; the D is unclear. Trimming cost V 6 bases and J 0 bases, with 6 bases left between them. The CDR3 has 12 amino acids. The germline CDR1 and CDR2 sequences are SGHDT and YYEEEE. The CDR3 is CASMRLNTEAFF. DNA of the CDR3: TGTGCCAGCATGCGGTTGAACACTGAAGCTTTCTTT. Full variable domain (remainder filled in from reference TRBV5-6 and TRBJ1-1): DAGVTQSPTHLIKTRGQQVTLRCSPKSGHDTVSWYQQALGQGPQFIFQYYEEEERQRGNFPDRFSGHQFPNYSSELNVNALLLGDSALYLCASMRLNTEAFFGQGTRLTVV.

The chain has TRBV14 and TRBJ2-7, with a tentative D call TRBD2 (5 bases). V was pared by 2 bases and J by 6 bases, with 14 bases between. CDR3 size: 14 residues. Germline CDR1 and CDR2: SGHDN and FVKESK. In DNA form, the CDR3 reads TGTGCCAGCAGCCAACTAAATCGGGGAATCGAGCAGTACTTC. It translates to CASSQLNRGIEQYF.

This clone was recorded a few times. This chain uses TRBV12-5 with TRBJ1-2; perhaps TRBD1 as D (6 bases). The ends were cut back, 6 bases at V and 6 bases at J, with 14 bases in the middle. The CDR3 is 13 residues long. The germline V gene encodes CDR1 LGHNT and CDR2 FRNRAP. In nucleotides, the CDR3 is TGTGCTAGTGGACCGGACAGCCTTGATGGCTACACCTTC. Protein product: CASGPDSLDGYTF.

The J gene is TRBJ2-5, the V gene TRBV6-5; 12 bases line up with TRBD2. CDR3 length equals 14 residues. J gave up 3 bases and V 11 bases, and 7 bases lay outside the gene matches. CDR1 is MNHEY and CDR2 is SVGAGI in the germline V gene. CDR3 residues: CASSGRAKEETQYF. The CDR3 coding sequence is TGTGCCTCTAGCGGGAGGGCCAAGGAAGAGACCCAGTACTTC.

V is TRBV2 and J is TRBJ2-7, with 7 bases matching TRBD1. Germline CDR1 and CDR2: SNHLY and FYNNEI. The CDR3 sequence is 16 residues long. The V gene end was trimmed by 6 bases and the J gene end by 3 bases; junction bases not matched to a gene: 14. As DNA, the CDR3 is TGTGCCAGCAGGCACCCGGACAAGCCAGGGGGCTACGAGCAGTACTTC. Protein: CASRHPDKPGGYEQYF.

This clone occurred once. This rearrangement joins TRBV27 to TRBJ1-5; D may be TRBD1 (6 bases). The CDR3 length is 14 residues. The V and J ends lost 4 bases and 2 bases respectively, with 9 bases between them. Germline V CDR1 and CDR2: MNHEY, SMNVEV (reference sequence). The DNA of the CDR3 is TGTGCCAGCAGTTACCGACAGGGCAATCAGCCCCAGCATTTT. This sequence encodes CASSYRQGNQPQHF.

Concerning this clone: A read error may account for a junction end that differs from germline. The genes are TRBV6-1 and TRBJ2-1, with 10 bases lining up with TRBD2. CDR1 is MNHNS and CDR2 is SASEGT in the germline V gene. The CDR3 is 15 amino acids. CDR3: CASSEASGSLHEQFF. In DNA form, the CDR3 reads TGTGCCAGCAGCGAAGCTAGCGGGAGTTTACATGAGCAGTTCTTC.

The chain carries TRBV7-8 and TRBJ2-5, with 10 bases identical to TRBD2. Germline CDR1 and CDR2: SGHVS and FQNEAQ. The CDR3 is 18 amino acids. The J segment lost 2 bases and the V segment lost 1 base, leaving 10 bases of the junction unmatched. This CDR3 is CASSLGSLASGSQETQYF. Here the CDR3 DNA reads TGTGCCAGCAGCTTAGGGAGTTTGGCTAGCGGGAGTCAAGAGACCCAGTACTTC.

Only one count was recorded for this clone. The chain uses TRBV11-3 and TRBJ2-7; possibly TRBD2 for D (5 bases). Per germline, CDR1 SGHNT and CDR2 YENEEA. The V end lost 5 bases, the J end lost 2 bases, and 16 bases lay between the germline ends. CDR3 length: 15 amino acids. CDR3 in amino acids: CASSLGLSPPYEQYF. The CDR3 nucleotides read TGTGCCAGCAGCCTAGGACTCTCGCCGCCCTACGAGCAGTACTTC.

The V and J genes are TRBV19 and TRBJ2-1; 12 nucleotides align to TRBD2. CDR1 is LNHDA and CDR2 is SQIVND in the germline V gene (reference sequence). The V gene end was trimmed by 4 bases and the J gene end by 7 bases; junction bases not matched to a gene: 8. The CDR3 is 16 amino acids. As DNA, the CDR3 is TGTGCCAGTAGTACCTTATCTAGCGGGAGGGTAAATGAGCAGTTCTTC. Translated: CASSTLSSGRVNEQFF.

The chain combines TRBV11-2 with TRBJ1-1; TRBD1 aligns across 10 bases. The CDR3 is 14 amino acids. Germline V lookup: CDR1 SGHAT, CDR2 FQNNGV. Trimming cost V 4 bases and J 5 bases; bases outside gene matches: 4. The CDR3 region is CASSWRTGGTEAFF. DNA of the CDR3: TGTGCCAGCAGCTGGAGGACAGGGGGAACTGAAGCTTTCTTT.

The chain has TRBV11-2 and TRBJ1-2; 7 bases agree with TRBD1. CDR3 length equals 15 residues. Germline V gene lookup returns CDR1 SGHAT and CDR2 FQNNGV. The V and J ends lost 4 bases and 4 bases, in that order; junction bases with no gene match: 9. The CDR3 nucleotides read TGTGCCAGCAGCTCATACGGGACAGCACCCTATGGCTACACCTTC. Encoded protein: CASSSYGTAPYGYTF.

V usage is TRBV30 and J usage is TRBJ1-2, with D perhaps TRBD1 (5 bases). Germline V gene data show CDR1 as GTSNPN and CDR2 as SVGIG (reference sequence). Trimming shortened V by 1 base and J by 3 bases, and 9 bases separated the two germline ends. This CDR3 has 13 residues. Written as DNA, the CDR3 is TGTGCCTGGAGTGCCGGGGGGGACTATGGCTACACCTTC. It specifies CAWSAGGDYGYTF.

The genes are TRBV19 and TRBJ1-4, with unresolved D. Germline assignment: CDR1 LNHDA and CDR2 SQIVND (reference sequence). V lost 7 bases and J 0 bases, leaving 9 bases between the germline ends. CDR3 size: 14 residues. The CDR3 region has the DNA TGTGCCAGTAAGTTCGCAGCAACTAATGAAAAACTGTTTTTT. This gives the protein CASKFAATNEKLFF.

The CDR3 DNA reads TGTGCCAGCACCCTAGCGGGAGTAACTGGGGCCAACGTCCTGACTTTC. Translation: CASTLAGVTGANVLTF. This chain links TRBV28 with TRBJ2-6, with 10 bases fitting TRBD2. CDR3 length: 16 amino acids. V was pared by 7 bases and J by 2 bases, with 5 bases of the junction left unmatched. Germline CDR1 reads MDHEN; CDR2 reads SYDVKM. The complete variable domain, with remaining parts taken from reference TRBV28 and TRBJ2-6, reads DVKVTQSSRYLVKRTGEKVFLECVQDMDHENMFWYRQDPGLGLRLIYFSYDVKMKEKGDIPEGYSVSREKKERFSLILESASTNQTSMYLCASTLAGVTGANVLTFGAGSRLTVL.

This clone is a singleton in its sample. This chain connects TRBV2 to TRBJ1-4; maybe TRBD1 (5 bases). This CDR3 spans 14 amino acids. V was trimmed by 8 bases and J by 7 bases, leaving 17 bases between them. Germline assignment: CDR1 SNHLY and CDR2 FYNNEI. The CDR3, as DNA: TGTGCCAGCTCCGCGGGACTTGGGGGTGAAAAACTGTTTTTT. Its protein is CASSAGLGGEKLFF. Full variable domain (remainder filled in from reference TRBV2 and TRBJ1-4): EPEVTQTPSHQVTQMGQEVILRCVPISNHLYFYWYRQILGQKVEFLVSFYNNEISEKSEIFDDQFSVERPDGSNFTLKIRSTKLEDSAMYFCASSAGLGGEKLFFGSGTQLSVL.

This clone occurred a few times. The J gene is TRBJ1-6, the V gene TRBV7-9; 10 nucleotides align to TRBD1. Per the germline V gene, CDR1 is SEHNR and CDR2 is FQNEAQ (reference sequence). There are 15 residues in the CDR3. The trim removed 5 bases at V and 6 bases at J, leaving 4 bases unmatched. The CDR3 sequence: CASSPGQGGNSPLHF. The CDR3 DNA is TGTGCCAGCAGCCCCGGACAGGGGGGTAATTCACCCCTCCACTTT.

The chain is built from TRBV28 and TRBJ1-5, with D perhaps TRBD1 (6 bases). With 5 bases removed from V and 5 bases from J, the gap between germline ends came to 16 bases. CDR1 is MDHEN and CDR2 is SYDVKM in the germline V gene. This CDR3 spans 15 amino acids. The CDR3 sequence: CASSAEIRGYQPQHF. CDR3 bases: TGTGCCAGCAGTGCCGAGATCAGGGGTTATCAGCCCCAGCATTTT. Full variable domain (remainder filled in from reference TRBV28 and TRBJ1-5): DVKVTQSSRYLVKRTGEKVFLECVQDMDHENMFWYRQDPGLGLRLIYFSYDVKMKEKGDIPEGYSVSREKKERFSLILESASTNQTSMYLCASSAEIRGYQPQHFGDGTRLSIL.

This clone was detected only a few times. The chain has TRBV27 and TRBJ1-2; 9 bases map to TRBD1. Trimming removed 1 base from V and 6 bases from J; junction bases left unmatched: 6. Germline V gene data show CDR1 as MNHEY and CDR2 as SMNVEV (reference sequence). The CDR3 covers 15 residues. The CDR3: CASSLLTGGGDGYTF. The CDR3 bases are TGTGCCAGCAGTTTATTGACAGGGGGTGGTGATGGCTACACCTTC.

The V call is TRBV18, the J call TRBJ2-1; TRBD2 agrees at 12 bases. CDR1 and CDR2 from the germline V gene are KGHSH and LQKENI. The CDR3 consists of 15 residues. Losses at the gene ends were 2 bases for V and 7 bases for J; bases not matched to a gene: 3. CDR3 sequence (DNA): TGTGCCAGCTCACCAGCGACTAGCGGGAGTAATGAGCAGTTCTTC. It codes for CASSPATSGSNEQFF.

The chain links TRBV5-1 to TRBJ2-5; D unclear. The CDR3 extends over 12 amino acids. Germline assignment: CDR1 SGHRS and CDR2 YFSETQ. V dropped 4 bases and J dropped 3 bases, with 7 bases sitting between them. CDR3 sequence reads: CASSLPKETQYF. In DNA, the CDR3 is TGCGCCAGCAGCCTACCGAAAGAGACCCAGTACTTC.

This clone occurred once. CDR3 in DNA: TGTGCCAGCAGCTTGCACAGGGACGTCAATCAGCCCCAGCATTTT. It translates to CASSLHRDVNQPQHF. This chain connects TRBV7-8 to TRBJ1-5, with TRBD1 as a possible D gene (6 bases). The V end lost 3 bases, the J end lost 3 bases, and 12 bases lay between the germline ends. The CDR3 has 15 residues. Germline V lookup: CDR1 SGHVS, CDR2 FQNEAQ.